The present entry profiles one T cell receptor beta chain with its context. The table came from immunoSEQ multiplex PCR; TCRdb's copy has only in-frame clones and leaves some out. The sample carries 30,000 or so clones, about 88% recorded once. This entry is derived from a study of T cell changes during pregnancy in multiple sclerosis. Trimming left V 5 bases short and J 4 bases short, with 18 bases between. Germline V lookup: CDR1 MNHEY, CDR2 SMNVEV (reference sequence). The CDR3 consists of 15 residues. This clonotype was sampled from a female donor with multiple sclerosis, enrolled in a pregnancy study. Here the sequenced sample was CD8+ T cells from peripheral blood mononuclear cells, taken in the third trimester of pregnancy. The V gene is TRBV27, the J gene TRBJ2-7; the D gene is possibly TRBD1 (5 bases). CDR3 region: CASSPAHRTLYEQYF. The CDR3 coding sequence is TGTGCCAGCAGTCCCGCCCACCGGACACTTTACGAGCAGTACTTC.